The clone carrying this T cell receptor beta chain was counted between two and nine times. The sample is drawn from a study of T cells in Graves' hyperthyroidism and ophthalmopathy. What was amplified from RNA transcripts were TCR beta CDR3 regions. RT-PCR in the first round (using the HTBI primer set) targeted the TCR CDR3. TCRdb recomputed calls from the multiplex PCR reads with MiXCR, one row per CDR3 protein. Altogether 250,000 to 300,000 distinct CDR3 sequences are present, approximately 19% being singletons, with the ten largest covering under 40%. Patients were excluded because of uncontrolled infection, other autoimmune disease, pregnancy or lactation. The PBMCs were sourced from fresh peripheral blood (10 ml). What was sequenced was blood. This clonotype was obtained from a man between 45 and 60 years old with Graves' ophthalmopathy.

The CDR3 protein is CACTRHNFGHYGYTF. The CDR3 coding sequence is TGTGCCTGTACAAGACATAATTTTGGGCACTATGGCTACACCTTC. The chain couples TRBV30 to TRBJ1-2; D unresolved. V lost 6 bases and J lost 3, with 20 bases in between. CDR1 is GTSNPN, CDR2 SVGIG, per germline (reference sequence). CDR3 size: 15 residues.